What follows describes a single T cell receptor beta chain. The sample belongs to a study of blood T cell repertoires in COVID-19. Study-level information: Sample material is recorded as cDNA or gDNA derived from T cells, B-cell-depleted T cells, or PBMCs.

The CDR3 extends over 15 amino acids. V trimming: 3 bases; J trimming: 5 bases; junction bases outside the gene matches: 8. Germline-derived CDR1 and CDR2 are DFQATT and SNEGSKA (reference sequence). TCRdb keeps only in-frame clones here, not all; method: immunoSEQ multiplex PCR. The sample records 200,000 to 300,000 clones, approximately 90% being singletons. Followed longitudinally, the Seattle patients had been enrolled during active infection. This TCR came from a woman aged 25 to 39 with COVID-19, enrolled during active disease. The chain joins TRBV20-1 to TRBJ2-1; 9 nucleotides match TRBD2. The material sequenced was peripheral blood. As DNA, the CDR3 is TGCAGTGCTAGTCACGGCGGGAGGGGTGACAATGAGCAGTTCTTC. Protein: CSASHGGRGDNEQFF.